Presented here are 13 T cell receptor beta chains from one specimen sequenced in a study of blood T cell repertoires in COVID-19. Only in-frame clones appear in the TCRdb table, and some are missing; sequencing was by immunoSEQ multiplex PCR. The repertoire holds approximately 160,000 clones, with more than 60% as singletons. Material for sequencing was peripheral blood. The receptors derive from a man aged 65 to 79 with acute or convalescent COVID-19.

This clone was detected only once. V usage is TRBV5-4 and J usage is TRBJ1-1; 9 bases align to TRBD1. The CDR3 consists of 15 residues. Germline V gene sequence: CDR1 SGHNT, CDR2 YYREEE (reference sequence). The J segment lost 5 bases and the V segment lost 1 base, leaving 6 bases of the junction unmatched. Here the CDR3 reads CASSLLGTGRTEAFF. In DNA form, the CDR3 reads TGTGCCAGCAGCTTGCTAGGGACAGGGAGGACTGAAGCTTTCTTT.

This clone was found once. This chain links TRBV7-9 with TRBJ2-6; maybe TRBD1 (6 bases). The V gene's germline CDR1 is SEHNR and CDR2 FQNEAQ (reference sequence). The V end lost 2 bases, the J end lost 7 bases, and 18 bases lay between the germline ends. The CDR3 covers 17 residues. This chain's CDR3 is CASSLWSARTAANVLTF. CDR3 DNA: TGTGCCAGCAGCTTATGGTCAGCCCGGACAGCTGCCAACGTCCTGACTTTC.

This rearrangement joins TRBV2 to TRBJ1-2; D uncertain. The CDR3 loop spans 12 amino acids. Trimming pared 1 base from V and 5 bases from J, leaving 5 bases between. The germline V gene encodes CDR1 SNHLY and CDR2 FYNNEI. In DNA, the CDR3 is TGTGCCAGCAGTGAAGGCGGTTATGGCTACACCTTC. As protein: CASSEGGYGYTF.

This clone was found once. The chain uses TRBV5-1 and TRBJ2-3; perhaps TRBD1 as D (5 bases). V lost 1 base to trimming and J lost 4 bases, with 13 bases between them. Germline CDR1 SGHRS, CDR2 YFSETQ. The CDR3 extends over 15 amino acids. The CDR3 nucleotides read TGCGCCAGCAGCTTGAGGGGCCTTGGGGCAGATACGCAGTATTTT. Its protein is CASSLRGLGADTQYF.

The chain recombines TRBV9 with TRBJ2-1, with 8 bases matching TRBD2. Trimming removed 1 base from V and 4 bases from J; junction bases left unmatched: 4. The germline gives CDR1 SGDLS, CDR2 YYNGEE. The CDR3 extends over 15 amino acids. CDR3 bases: TGTGCCAGCAGCGTAATGACTAGCGATTACAATGAGCAGTTCTTC. Its protein product is CASSVMTSDYNEQFF.

The chain employs TRBV5-1 and TRBJ2-1; the match to TRBD2 covers 7 bases. The V gene's germline CDR1 is SGHRS and CDR2 YFSETQ. The CDR3 runs to 15 residues. Trimming at V came to 4 bases and at J to 7 bases, leaving 11 bases not matched to a gene. The CDR3 DNA is TGCGCCAGCAGCCTCGGGACTACCCTGGGAAATGAGCAGTTCTTC. Translated, it gives CASSLGTTLGNEQFF. Together with reference TRBV5-1 and TRBJ2-1, the CDR3 gives the full variable domain: KAGVTQTPRYLIKTRGQQVTLSCSPISGHRSVSWYQQTPGQGLQFLFEYFSETQRNKGNFPGRFSGRQFSNSRSEMNVSTLELGDSALYLCASSLGTTLGNEQFFGPGTRLTVL.

V and J are TRBV6-5 and TRBJ2-7, with D tentatively TRBD2 (5 bases). This CDR3 is 13 amino acids long. The germline V gene encodes CDR1 MNHEY and CDR2 SVGAGI. V was trimmed by 7 bases and J by 0 bases, leaving 10 bases between them. CDR3 DNA: TGTGCCAGCACCCCCGGGGTCTCCTACGAGCAGTACTTC. It specifies CASTPGVSYEQYF.

This clone was observed a handful of times. V gene TRBV11-2 combines with J gene TRBJ2-7, with D unclear. Germline CDR1 reads SGHAT; CDR2 reads FQNNGV. This CDR3 has 12 amino acids. V dropped 5 bases and J dropped 3 bases, with 8 bases sitting between them. This chain's CDR3 is CASSPPYYEQYF. CDR3 DNA sequence: TGTGCCAGCAGCCCCCCCTACTACGAGCAGTACTTC. The variable domain in full, with the rest retrieved from reference TRBV11-2 and TRBJ2-7, is EAGVAQSPRYKIIEKRQSVAFWCNPISGHATLYWYQQILGQGPKLLIQFQNNGVVDDSQLPKDRFSAERLKGVDSTLKIQPAKLEDSAVYLCASSPPYYEQYFGPGTRLTVT.

The rearrangement uses TRBV7-9 and TRBJ1-1, with 9 bases that match TRBD1. The V gene end was trimmed by 5 bases and the J gene end by 5 bases; junction bases not matched to a gene: 6. This CDR3 comprises 14 residues. In germline, CDR1 is SEHNR, CDR2 FQNEAQ (reference sequence). The DNA for the CDR3 is TGTGCCAGCAGCGGGGGACAGGGCCGGACTGAAGCTTTCTTT. It encodes CASSGGQGRTEAFF.

The chain employs TRBV6-5 and TRBJ2-1; 7 nucleotides align to TRBD2. The CDR3 has 14 amino acids. V gave up 6 bases and J gave up 8 bases; unmatched junction bases: 10. The germline CDR1 and CDR2 sequences are MNHEY and SVGAGI. CDR3 sequence: CASRIGTTADEQFF. The DNA for the CDR3 is TGTGCCAGCAGGATCGGGACTACCGCCGATGAGCAGTTCTTC.

This clone was detected a few times. The chain carries TRBV19 and TRBJ1-1; 9 positions match TRBD1. The CDR3 covers 14 residues. CDR1 and CDR2 (germline): LNHDA, SQIVND (reference sequence). The V segment lost 5 bases and the J segment 0 bases; nucleotides outside the gene matches: 1. Here the CDR3 DNA reads TGTGCCAGTAGTTGGGACAGGGTGAACACTGAAGCTTTCTTT. Its translation is CASSWDRVNTEAFF.

This chain links TRBV5-4 with TRBJ2-3; 7 bases map to TRBD1. Trimming at V came to 6 bases and at J to 0 bases, leaving 4 bases not matched to a gene. Per the germline V gene, CDR1 is SGHNT and CDR2 is YYREEE (reference sequence). This CDR3 contains 14 residues. The CDR3 region has the DNA TGTGCCAGCAAACCGGGACAGAGCACAGATACGCAGTATTTT. Encoded protein: CASKPGQSTDTQYF. The complete variable domain, with remaining parts taken from reference TRBV5-4 and TRBJ2-3, reads ETGVTQSPTHLIKTRGQQVTLRCSSQSGHNTVSWYQQALGQGPQFIFQYYREEENGRGNFPPRFSGLQFPNYSSELNVNALELDDSALYLCASKPGQSTDTQYFGPGTRLTVL.

V gene TRBV4-2 combines with J gene TRBJ2-5, with D uncertain. The V end was cut by 0 bases, the J end by 4 bases, with 12 bases between. Germline assignment: CDR1 LGHNA and CDR2 YNFKEQ. The CDR3 length is 15 residues. For the CDR3, the DNA is TGTGCCAGCAGCCAAGAATCTGCGGCCGTAGAGACCCAGTACTTC. Protein: CASSQESAAVETQYF.